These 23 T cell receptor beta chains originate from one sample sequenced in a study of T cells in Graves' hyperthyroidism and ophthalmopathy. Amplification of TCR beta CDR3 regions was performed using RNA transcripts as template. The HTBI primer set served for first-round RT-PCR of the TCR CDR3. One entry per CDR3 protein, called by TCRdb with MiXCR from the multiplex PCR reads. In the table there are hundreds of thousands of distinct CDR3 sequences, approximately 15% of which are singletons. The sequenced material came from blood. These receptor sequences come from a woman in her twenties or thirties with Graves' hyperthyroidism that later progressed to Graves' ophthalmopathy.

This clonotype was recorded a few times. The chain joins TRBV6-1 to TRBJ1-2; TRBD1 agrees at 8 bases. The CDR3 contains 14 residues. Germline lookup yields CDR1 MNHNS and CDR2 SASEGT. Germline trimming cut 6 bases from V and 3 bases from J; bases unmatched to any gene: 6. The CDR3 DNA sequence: TGTGCCAGCAGAGAAACGACAGGGGACTATGGCTACACCTTC. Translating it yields CASRETTGDYGYTF.

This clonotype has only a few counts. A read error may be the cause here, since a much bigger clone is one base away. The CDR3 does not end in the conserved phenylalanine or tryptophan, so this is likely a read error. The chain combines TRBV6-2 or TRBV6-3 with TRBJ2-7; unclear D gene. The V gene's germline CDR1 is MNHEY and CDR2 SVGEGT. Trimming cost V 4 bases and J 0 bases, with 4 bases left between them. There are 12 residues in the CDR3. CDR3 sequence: CASSFTSYEQYL. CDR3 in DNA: TGTGCCAGCAGTTTTACCTCCTACGAGCAGTACCTC.

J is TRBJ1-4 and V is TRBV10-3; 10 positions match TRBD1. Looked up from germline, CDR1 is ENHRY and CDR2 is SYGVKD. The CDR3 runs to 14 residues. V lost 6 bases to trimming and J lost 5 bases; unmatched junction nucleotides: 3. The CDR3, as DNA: TGTGCCATCAGCGAGGGACAGGGGAATGAAAAACTGTTTTTT. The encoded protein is CAISEGQGNEKLFF.

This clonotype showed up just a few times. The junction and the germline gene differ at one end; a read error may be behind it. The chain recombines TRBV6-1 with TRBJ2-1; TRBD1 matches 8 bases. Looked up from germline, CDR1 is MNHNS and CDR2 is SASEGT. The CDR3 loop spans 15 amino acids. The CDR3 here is CASRQGQGGDNGQFF. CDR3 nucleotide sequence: TGTGCCAGCAGACAAGGACAGGGTGGGGACAATGGGCAGTTCTTC.

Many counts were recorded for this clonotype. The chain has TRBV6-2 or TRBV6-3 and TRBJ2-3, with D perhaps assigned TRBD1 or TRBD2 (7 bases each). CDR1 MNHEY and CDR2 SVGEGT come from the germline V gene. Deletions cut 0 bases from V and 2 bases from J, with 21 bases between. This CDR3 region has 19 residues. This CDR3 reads CASSYSISDRWDYTDTQYF. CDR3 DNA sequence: TGTGCCAGCAGTTACTCGATATCGGACAGGTGGGACTACACAGATACGCAGTATTTT.

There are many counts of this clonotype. The CDR3 is CASLGGGGEAFF. The CDR3, as DNA: TGTGCCAGCCTAGGGGGGGGCGGAGAAGCTTTCTTT. V gene TRBV12-3 or TRBV12-4 combines with J gene TRBJ1-1, with D perhaps TRBD1 (6 bases). Trimming left V 8 bases short and J 8 bases short, with 15 bases between. CDR3 size: 12 residues.

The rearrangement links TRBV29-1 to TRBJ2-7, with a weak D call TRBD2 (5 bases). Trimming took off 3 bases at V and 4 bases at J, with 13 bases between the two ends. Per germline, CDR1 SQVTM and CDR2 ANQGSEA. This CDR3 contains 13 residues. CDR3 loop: CSVDEGSRYEQYF. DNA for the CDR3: TGCAGCGTTGATGAGGGATCGAGATACGAGCAGTACTTC.

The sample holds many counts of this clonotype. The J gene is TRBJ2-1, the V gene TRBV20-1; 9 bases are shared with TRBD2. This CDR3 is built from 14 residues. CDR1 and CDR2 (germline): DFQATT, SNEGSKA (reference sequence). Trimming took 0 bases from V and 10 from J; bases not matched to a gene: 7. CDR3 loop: CSAREEIAGVEQFF. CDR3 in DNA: TGCAGTGCTAGAGAGGAGATAGCGGGAGTAGAGCAGTTCTTC.

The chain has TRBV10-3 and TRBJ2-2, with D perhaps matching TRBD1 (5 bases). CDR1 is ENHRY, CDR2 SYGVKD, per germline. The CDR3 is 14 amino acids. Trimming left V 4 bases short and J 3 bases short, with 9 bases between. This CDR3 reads CAISGQSDTGELFF. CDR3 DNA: TGTGCCATCAGTGGACAGTCTGACACCGGGGAGCTGTTTTTT.

The CDR3 sequence: CASSSSGGTGWGGDTQYF. The CDR3 region has the DNA TGTGCCAGCAGTTCTTCCGGCGGGACAGGGTGGGGGGGAGATACGCAGTATTTT. V gene TRBV12-3 or TRBV12-4 combines with J gene TRBJ2-3; 9 bases are a match to TRBD1. The CDR3 has 18 residues. V was pared by 4 bases and J by 5 bases, with 16 bases of the junction left unmatched.

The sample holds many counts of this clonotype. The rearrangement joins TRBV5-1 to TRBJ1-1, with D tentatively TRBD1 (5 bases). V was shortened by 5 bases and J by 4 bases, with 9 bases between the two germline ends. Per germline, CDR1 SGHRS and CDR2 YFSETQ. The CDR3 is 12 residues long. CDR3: CASRSGLTEAFF. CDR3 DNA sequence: TGCGCCAGCAGATCAGGGCTCACTGAAGCTTTCTTT.

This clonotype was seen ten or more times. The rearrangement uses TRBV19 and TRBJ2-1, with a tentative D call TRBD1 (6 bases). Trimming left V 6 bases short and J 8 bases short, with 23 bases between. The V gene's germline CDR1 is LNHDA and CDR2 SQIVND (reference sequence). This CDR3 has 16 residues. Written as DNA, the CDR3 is TGTGCCAGTAGAACCTATGACAGGTCCCTCTTGGATGAGCAGTTCTTC. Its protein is CASRTYDRSLLDEQFF. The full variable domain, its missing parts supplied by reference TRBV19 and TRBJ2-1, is DGGITQSPKYLFRKEGQNVTLSCEQNLNHDAMYWYRQDPGQGLRLIYYSQIVNDFQKGDIAEGYSVSREKKESFPLTVTSAQKNPTAFYLCASRTYDRSLLDEQFFGPGTRLTVL.

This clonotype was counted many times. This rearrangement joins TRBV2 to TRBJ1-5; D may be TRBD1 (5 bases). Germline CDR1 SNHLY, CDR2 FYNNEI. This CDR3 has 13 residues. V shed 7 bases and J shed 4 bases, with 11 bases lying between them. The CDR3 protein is CASMGDGNQPQHF. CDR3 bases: TGTGCCAGCATGGGGGACGGTAATCAGCCCCAGCATTTT.

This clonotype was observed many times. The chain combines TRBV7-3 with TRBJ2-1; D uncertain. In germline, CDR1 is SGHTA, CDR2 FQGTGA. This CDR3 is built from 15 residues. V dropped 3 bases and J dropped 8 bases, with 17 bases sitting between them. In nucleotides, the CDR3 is TGTGCCAGCAGCTTCCGGGCCACACAAGGACATGAGCAGTTCTTC. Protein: CASSFRATQGHEQFF. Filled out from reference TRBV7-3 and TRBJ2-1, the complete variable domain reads GAGVSQTPSNKVTEKGKYVELRCDPISGHTALYWYRQSLGQGPEFLIYFQGTGAADDSGLPNDRFFAVRPEGSVSTLKIQRTERGDSAVYLCASSFRATQGHEQFFGPGTRLTVL.

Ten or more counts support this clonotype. The CDR3 is CASSPPRGQDSTDTQYF. Here the CDR3 DNA reads TGTGCCAGCAGCCCACCCCGGGGGCAGGATAGCACAGATACGCAGTATTTT. This sequence joins TRBV11-2 and TRBJ2-3; D may match TRBD1 or TRBD2 (6 bases each). Between the trimmed V and J ends, which lost 5 bases and 0 bases, there was a span of 18 bases. The germline V gene encodes CDR1 SGHAT and CDR2 FQNNGV. CDR3 length equals 17 residues.

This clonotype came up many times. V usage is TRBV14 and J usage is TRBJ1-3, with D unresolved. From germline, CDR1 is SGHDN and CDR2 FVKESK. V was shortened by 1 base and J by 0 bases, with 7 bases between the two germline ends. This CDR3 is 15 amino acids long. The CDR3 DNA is TGTGCCAGCAGCCAAGTGTGGGGCTCTGGAAACACCATATATTTT. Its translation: CASSQVWGSGNTIYF.

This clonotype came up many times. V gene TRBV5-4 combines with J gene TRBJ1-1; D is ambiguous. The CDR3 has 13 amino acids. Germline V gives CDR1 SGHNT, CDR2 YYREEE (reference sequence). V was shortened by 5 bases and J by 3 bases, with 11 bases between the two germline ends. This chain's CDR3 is CASRNDWDTEAFF. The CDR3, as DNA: TGTGCCAGCAGGAATGATTGGGACACTGAAGCTTTCTTT.

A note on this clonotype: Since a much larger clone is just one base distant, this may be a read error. The CDR3 spells CASRPIMVSLNTKAFF. CDR3 coding DNA: TGTGCCAGCAGGCCCATTATGGTTTCTCTGAACACTAAAGCTTTCTTT. This chain connects TRBV28 to TRBJ1-1, with D hard to call. The CDR3 loop spans 16 amino acids. Looked up from germline, CDR1 is MDHEN and CDR2 is SYDVKM.

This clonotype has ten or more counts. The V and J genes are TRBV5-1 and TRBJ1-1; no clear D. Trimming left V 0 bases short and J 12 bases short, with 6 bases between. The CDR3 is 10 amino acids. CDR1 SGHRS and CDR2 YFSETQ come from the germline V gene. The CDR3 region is CASSLAGTFF. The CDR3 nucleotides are TGCGCCAGCAGCTTGGCCGGGACTTTCTTT.

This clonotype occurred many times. This CDR3 reads CATSGGPQPYEQYF. CDR3 bases: TGTGCCACCAGCGGGGGTCCGCAGCCCTACGAGCAGTACTTC. The rearrangement joins TRBV15 to TRBJ2-7, with D possibly called TRBD1 or TRBD2 (5 bases each). Trimming left V 5 bases short and J 2 bases short, with 13 bases between. In germline, CDR1 is LNHNV, CDR2 YYDKDF (reference sequence). The CDR3 is 14 amino acids.

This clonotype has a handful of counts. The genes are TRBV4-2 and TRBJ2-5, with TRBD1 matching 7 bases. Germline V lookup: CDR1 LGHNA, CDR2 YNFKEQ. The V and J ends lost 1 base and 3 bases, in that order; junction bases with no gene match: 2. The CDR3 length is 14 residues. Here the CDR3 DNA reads TGTGCCAGCAGCCAAGTTCAGGGGGAAGAGACCCAGTACTTC. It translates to CASSQVQGEETQYF.

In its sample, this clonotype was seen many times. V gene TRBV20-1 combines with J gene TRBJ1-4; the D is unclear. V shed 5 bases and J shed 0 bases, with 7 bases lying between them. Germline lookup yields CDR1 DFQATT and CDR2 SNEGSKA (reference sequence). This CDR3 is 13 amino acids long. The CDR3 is CSASTATNEKLFF. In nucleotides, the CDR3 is TGCAGTGCTTCTACTGCAACTAATGAAAAACTGTTTTTT.

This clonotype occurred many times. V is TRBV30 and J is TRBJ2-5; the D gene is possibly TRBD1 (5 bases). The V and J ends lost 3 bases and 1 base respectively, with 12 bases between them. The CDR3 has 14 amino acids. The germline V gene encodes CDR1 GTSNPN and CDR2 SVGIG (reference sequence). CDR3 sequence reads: CAWSHSGAQETQYF. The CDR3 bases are TGTGCCTGGAGCCACTCTGGGGCCCAAGAGACCCAGTACTTC.